These 30 T cell receptor beta chains came from one sample sequenced in a study of blood T cell repertoires in COVID-19. Profiling relied on immunoSEQ multiplex PCR, and the TCRdb table lists in-frame clones only, not all of them. The sample lists over 200,000 clones, approximately 88% occurring once. What was sequenced was peripheral blood. Source of these receptors: a human donor in a cohort sampled during active COVID-19.

The rearrangement joins TRBV3-1 (or the pseudogene TRBV3-2) to TRBJ2-7; a weak D match, TRBD1 (5 bases). Germline CDR1 LGHDT, CDR2 YNNKEL (reference sequence). The CDR3 extends over 14 amino acids. V was cut by 3 bases and J by 0 bases, with 9 bases left in between. The CDR3 loop reads CASSQDTYSYEQYF. The DNA for the CDR3 is TGTGCCAGCAGCCAGGACACGTACTCCTACGAGCAGTACTTC.

This clone appeared a single time. The chain combines TRBV11-1 with TRBJ2-2, with a weak D call TRBD1 (5 bases). The CDR3 spans 15 residues. Germline V gives CDR1 SGHAT, CDR2 FQDESV (reference sequence). Between the trimmed V and J ends, which lost 3 bases and 1 base, there was a span of 9 bases. The CDR3 bases are TGTGCCAGCAGCTTTAACAGGATGAACACCGGGGAGCTGTTTTTT. Its translation: CASSFNRMNTGELFF.

This clone was seen a single time. This sequence joins TRBV6-5 and TRBJ1-1; D uncertain. The CDR3 covers 11 residues. The germline V and J ends were trimmed by 6 bases and 5 bases, with 7 bases remaining between them. Germline loops: CDR1 MNHEY, CDR2 SVGAGI. The CDR3 protein is CASSARTEAFF. The CDR3 DNA reads as TGTGCCAGCAGCGCTAGGACTGAAGCTTTCTTT.

The chain joins TRBV10-2 to TRBJ1-1, with D hard to call. Trimming pared 3 bases from V and 1 base from J, leaving 9 bases between. CDR3 size: 14 residues. From germline, CDR1 is WSHSY and CDR2 SAAADI. The CDR3: CASSDWAGNTEAFF. CDR3 DNA: TGCGCCAGCAGTGATTGGGCAGGGAACACTGAAGCTTTCTTT.

The chain has TRBV4-2 and TRBJ2-1, with 10 nucleotides matching TRBD2. Germline V gene data show CDR1 as LGHNA and CDR2 as YNFKEQ. With V trimmed by 4 bases and J by 7 bases, 13 bases remained unmatched. The CDR3 is 17 residues long. The DNA of the CDR3 is TGTGCCAGCAGCCGAGGCCCCGCGACTAGCGGGCGAAATGAGCAGTTCTTC. Translation gives CASSRGPATSGRNEQFF.

This sequence joins TRBV29-1 and TRBJ1-1; tentative D call: TRBD1 (5 bases). The germline CDR1 and CDR2 sequences are SQVTM and ANQGSEA. This CDR3 is 18 amino acids long. V was cut by 4 bases and J by 0 bases, with 24 bases left in between. This CDR3 is CSVVGSLRGGEVNTEAFF. CDR3 DNA sequence: TGCAGCGTTGTGGGCTCCCTACGCGGGGGGGAGGTGAACACTGAAGCTTTCTTT.

The rearrangement uses TRBV4-3 and TRBJ2-7; the match to TRBD2 covers 7 bases. The CDR3 covers 17 residues. Germline V gene sequence: CDR1 LGHNA, CDR2 YSLEER. V lost 1 base, J lost 0 bases, and 9 bases stayed unmatched. The DNA of the CDR3 is TGCGCCAGCAGCCAAGCAATAGCGGGTGATAGCTCCTACGAGCAGTACTTC. Protein sequence: CASSQAIAGDSSYEQYF.

This clone was detected only a few times. This chain joins TRBV10-1 and TRBJ2-7; D is perhaps TRBD2 (7 bases). Germline lookup yields CDR1 WNHNN and CDR2 SYGVQD (reference sequence). This CDR3 is built from 12 residues. V gave up 5 bases and J gave up 5 bases, with 10 bases separating them. CDR3: CASSSGGNEQYF. CDR3 DNA: TGCGCCAGCAGTTCGGGGGGCAACGAGCAGTACTTC.

To note about this clone: Relative to the germline gene, one junction end is altered; a read error may explain this. The chain employs TRBV7-3 and TRBJ1-1; no clear D. CDR1 and CDR2 (germline): SGHTA, FQGTGA. The CDR3 is 12 residues long. The CDR3 region has the DNA TGTGCCAGCAGCTTAACGGGCACGACACGGATTTTT. Translated, it gives CASSLTGTTRIF.

V gene TRBV30 combines with J gene TRBJ1-4; the D gene is possibly TRBD1 (5 bases). The CDR3 runs 14 residues. Germline assignment: CDR1 GTSNPN and CDR2 SVGIG (reference sequence). The V and J ends lost 1 base and 7 bases respectively, with 13 bases between them. The CDR3 nucleotides read TGTGCCTGGAGTGCCTGGGGGGGAGGTGAAAAACTGTTTTTT. Translation: CAWSAWGGGEKLFF.

J is TRBJ1-1 and V is TRBV30; no firm D call. The germline V gene has CDR1 GTSNPN and CDR2 SVGIG (reference sequence). With 8 bases removed from V and 1 base from J, the gap between germline ends came to 11 bases. The CDR3 is 12 residues long. CDR3 nucleotide sequence: TGTGCCCGGAAGAGGGCGAACACTGAAGCTTTCTTT. Encoded protein: CARKRANTEAFF.

The chain couples TRBV19 to TRBJ2-7, with D tentatively TRBD1 (6 bases). V lost 4 bases to trimming and J lost 1 base, with 14 bases between them. The CDR3 extends over 15 amino acids. From germline, CDR1 is LNHDA and CDR2 SQIVND (reference sequence). CDR3 in amino acids: CASSNRRDTSYEQYF. Here the CDR3 DNA reads TGTGCCAGTAGTAACAGAAGGGACACGTCCTACGAGCAGTACTTC.

This chain links TRBV30 with TRBJ1-4; D not resolved. Trimming removed 0 bases from V and 6 bases from J, with 11 bases in between. The CDR3 runs to 14 residues. Per the germline V gene, CDR1 is GTSNPN and CDR2 is SVGIG (reference sequence). CDR3 sequence (DNA): TGTGCCTGGAGTGTATCGGATGAGGATGAAAAACTGTTTTTT. This gives the protein CAWSVSDEDEKLFF.

The chain is built from TRBV27 and TRBJ1-1; D may be TRBD1 (6 bases). This CDR3 has 15 amino acids. The germline V gene encodes CDR1 MNHEY and CDR2 SMNVEV (reference sequence). The V and J ends lost 7 bases and 0 bases respectively, with 15 bases between them. This CDR3 is CASTMGADMNTEAFF. The CDR3 region has the DNA TGTGCCAGCACCATGGGGGCAGATATGAACACTGAAGCTTTCTTT.

The chain combines TRBV30 with TRBJ1-5, with 11 positions matching TRBD1. The germline V gene encodes CDR1 GTSNPN and CDR2 SVGIG (reference sequence). This CDR3 has 12 amino acids. Trimming removed 5 bases from V and 7 bases from J; junction bases left unmatched: 1. The CDR3 region has the DNA TGTGCCTGGGGGACAGGGGGGCAGCCCCAGCATTTT. It translates to CAWGTGGQPQHF.

The rearrangement uses TRBV28 and TRBJ2-7; 7 nucleotides line up with TRBD1. Germline lookup yields CDR1 MDHEN and CDR2 SYDVKM. The ends lost 5 bases at V and 0 bases at J; junction bases unmatched: 4. The CDR3 sequence is 14 residues long. The CDR3: CASSPRDSSYEQYF. The CDR3 DNA reads TGTGCCAGCAGTCCTAGGGACAGCTCCTACGAGCAGTACTTC.

The chain has TRBV18 and TRBJ2-2; tentatively, D is TRBD1 (6 bases). V lost 0 bases and J lost 4, with 12 bases in between. Germline-derived CDR1 and CDR2 are KGHSH and LQKENI. CDR3 size: 16 residues. CDR3 in DNA: TGTGCCAGCTCACCACCTCCAGGGGTCGTCACCGGGGAGCTGTTTTTT. Amino acid sequence: CASSPPPGVVTGELFF.

This chain links TRBV7-9 with TRBJ2-7, with TRBD2 matching 16 bases. CDR3 size: 15 residues. With 5 bases clipped from V and 6 bases from J, the junction kept 4 bases outside the gene matches. Germline V gives CDR1 SEHNR, CDR2 FQNEAQ (reference sequence). In nucleotides, the CDR3 is TGTGCCAGCAGCCCCGGGACTAGCGGGAGGGGCGAGCAGTACTTC. It specifies CASSPGTSGRGEQYF.

The genes are TRBV18 and TRBJ1-3; the D gene is possibly TRBD1 (6 bases). The CDR3 totals 15 residues. Germline V lookup: CDR1 KGHSH, CDR2 LQKENI. The V gene lost 6 bases and the J gene lost 3 bases, with 15 bases spanning the gap. Written as DNA, the CDR3 is TGTGCCAGCTCCACAGACCAGGGGAATGGAAACACCATATATTTT. Translation gives CASSTDQGNGNTIYF.

The rearrangement uses TRBV6-5 and TRBJ1-5; D not resolved. Germline V lookup: CDR1 MNHEY, CDR2 SVGAGI. V was pared by 6 bases and J by 4 bases, with 10 bases between. This CDR3 region has 13 residues. This chain's CDR3 is CASRRRGNQPQHF. The CDR3, as DNA: TGTGCCAGCAGGCGACGCGGGAATCAGCCCCAGCATTTT.

This rearrangement joins TRBV19 to TRBJ1-2; maybe TRBD1 (6 bases). V lost 8 bases and J lost 0, with 13 bases in between. CDR1 and CDR2 (germline): LNHDA, SQIVND (reference sequence). The length of the CDR3 is 14 residues. CDR3 nucleotide sequence: TGTGCCAGTTATGTGGCAGGGGCTAACTATGGCTACACCTTC. It translates to CASYVAGANYGYTF.

This chain joins TRBV11-2 and TRBJ2-7; D not certain. Germline-derived CDR1 and CDR2 are SGHAT and FQNNGV. There are 12 residues in the CDR3. V was pared by 5 bases and J by 1 base, with 6 bases between. The CDR3 nucleotides are TGTGCCAGCAGCCGGGTGTCCTACGAGCAGTACTTC. It yields the protein CASSRVSYEQYF.

The chain has TRBV7-2 and TRBJ2-7; TRBD1 aligns across 7 bases. This CDR3 spans 15 amino acids. Germline values: CDR1 SGHTA, CDR2 FQGNSA. J gave up 4 bases and V 4 bases, and 10 bases lay outside the gene matches. The CDR3 here is CASSSQTGMGYEQYF. The CDR3 nucleotides read TGTGCCAGCAGCTCCCAGACAGGGATGGGGTACGAGCAGTACTTC.

The V call is TRBV12-3 or TRBV12-4, the J call TRBJ1-1; possibly TRBD1 for D (6 bases). V was trimmed by 3 bases and J by 14 bases, leaving 13 bases between them. This CDR3 contains 11 residues. The CDR3 nucleotides are TGTGCCAGCAGTTTTGTAGGGGGTTCATTCTTT. It encodes CASSFVGGSFF.

This chain links TRBV4-3 with TRBJ1-5; TRBD1 matches 10 bases. Germline V CDR1 and CDR2: LGHNA, YSLEER. After removal of 4 bases from V and 3 bases from J, the junction contained 15 bases not matched to a gene. This CDR3 region has 19 residues. CDR3 in amino acids: CASSPGTGEWWEDNQPQHF. The CDR3 region has the DNA TGCGCCAGCAGCCCCGGGACAGGGGAGTGGTGGGAGGACAATCAGCCCCAGCATTTT.

V gene TRBV3-1 (or the pseudogene TRBV3-2) combines with J gene TRBJ1-5; 7 nucleotides line up with TRBD1. The germline V gene encodes CDR1 LGHDT and CDR2 YNNKEL (reference sequence). This CDR3 comprises 16 residues. With 0 bases clipped from V and 5 bases from J, the junction kept 7 bases outside the gene matches. The CDR3 bases are TGTGCCAGCAGCCAAGAATACAGGGGAGGACATCAGCCCCAGCATTTT. It translates to CASSQEYRGGHQPQHF.

The chain combines TRBV6-5 with TRBJ2-3; 11 nucleotides align to TRBD2. V lost 4 bases and J lost 2; bases outside the gene matches: 2. The CDR3 spans 15 residues. The germline V gene has CDR1 MNHEY and CDR2 SVGAGI. CDR3 DNA sequence: TGTGCCAGCAGTTCTAGCGGGAGGCCCACAGATACGCAGTATTTT. Amino acids: CASSSSGRPTDTQYF.

The chain recombines TRBV6-5 with TRBJ2-7; D might be TRBD2 (5 bases). Trimming left V 9 bases short and J 2 bases short, with 17 bases between. The length of the CDR3 is 14 residues. Germline V gene data show CDR1 as MNHEY and CDR2 as SVGAGI. The CDR3 nucleotides are TGTGCCAGTACCTCATCGGACGGGACCTACGAGCAGTACTTC. Encoded protein: CASTSSDGTYEQYF.

This clone was observed a single time. The chain employs TRBV7-8 and TRBJ2-7; perhaps TRBD2 as D (6 bases). Trimming removed 5 bases from V and 2 bases from J, with 10 bases in between. Germline values: CDR1 SGHVS, CDR2 FQNEAQ. The CDR3 has 13 residues. The CDR3 loop reads CASSERRAYEQYF. The CDR3 DNA sequence: TGTGCCAGCAGCGAAAGGAGGGCCTACGAGCAGTACTTC.

This clone was seen only a few times. The V and J genes are TRBV7-9 and TRBJ2-2, with D perhaps matching TRBD1 (6 bases). The CDR3 length is 12 residues. CDR1 and CDR2 (germline): SEHNR, FQNEAQ (reference sequence). V lost 5 bases to trimming and J lost 11 bases, with 12 bases between them. The CDR3: CASSPQGSELFF. CDR3 in DNA: TGTGCCAGCAGCCCTCAGGGGTCCGAGCTGTTTTTT.